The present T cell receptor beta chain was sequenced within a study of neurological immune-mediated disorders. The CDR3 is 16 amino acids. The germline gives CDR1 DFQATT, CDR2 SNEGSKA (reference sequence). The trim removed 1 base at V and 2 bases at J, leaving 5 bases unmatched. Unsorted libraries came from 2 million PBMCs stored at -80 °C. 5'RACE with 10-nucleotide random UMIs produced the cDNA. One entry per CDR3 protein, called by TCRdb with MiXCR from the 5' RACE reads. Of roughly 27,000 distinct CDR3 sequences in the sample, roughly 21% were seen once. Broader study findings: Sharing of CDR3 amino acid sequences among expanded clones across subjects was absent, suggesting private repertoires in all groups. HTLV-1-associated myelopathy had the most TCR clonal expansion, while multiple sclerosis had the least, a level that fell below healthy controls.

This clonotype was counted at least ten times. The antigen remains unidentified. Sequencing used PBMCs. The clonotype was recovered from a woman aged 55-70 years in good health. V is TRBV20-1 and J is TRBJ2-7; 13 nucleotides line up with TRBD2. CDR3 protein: CSARAMTSGRPYEQYF. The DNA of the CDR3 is TGCAGTGCTAGAGCTATGACTAGCGGGAGGCCCTACGAGCAGTACTTC.